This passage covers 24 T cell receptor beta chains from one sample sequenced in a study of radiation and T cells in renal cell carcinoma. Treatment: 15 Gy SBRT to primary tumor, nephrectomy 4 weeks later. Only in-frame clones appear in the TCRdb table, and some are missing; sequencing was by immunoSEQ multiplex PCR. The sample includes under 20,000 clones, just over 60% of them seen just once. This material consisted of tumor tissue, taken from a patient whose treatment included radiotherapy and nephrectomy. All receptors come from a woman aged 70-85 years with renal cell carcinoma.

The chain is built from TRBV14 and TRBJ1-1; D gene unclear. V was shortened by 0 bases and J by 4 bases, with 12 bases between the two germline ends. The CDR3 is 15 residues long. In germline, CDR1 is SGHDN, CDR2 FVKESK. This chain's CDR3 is CASSQEIGWVTEAFF. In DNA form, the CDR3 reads TGTGCCAGCAGCCAAGAGATAGGGTGGGTCACTGAAGCTTTCTTT.

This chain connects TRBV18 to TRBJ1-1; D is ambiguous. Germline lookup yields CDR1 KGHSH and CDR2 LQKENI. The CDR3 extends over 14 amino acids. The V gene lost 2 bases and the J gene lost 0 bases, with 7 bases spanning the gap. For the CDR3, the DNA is TGTGCCAGCTCACCATTAGGTTTGAACACTGAAGCTTTCTTT. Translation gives CASSPLGLNTEAFF.

The CDR3 sequence is CASSISQGNNEQFF. The CDR3 DNA sequence: TGCGCCAGCAGCATCTCACAGGGAAACAATGAGCAGTTCTTC. The V call is TRBV5-1, the J call TRBJ2-1, with D possibly being TRBD1 (6 bases). Looked up from germline, CDR1 is SGHRS and CDR2 is YFSETQ. The CDR3 is 14 amino acids. The V end lost 4 bases, the J end lost 5 bases, and 13 bases lay between the germline ends.

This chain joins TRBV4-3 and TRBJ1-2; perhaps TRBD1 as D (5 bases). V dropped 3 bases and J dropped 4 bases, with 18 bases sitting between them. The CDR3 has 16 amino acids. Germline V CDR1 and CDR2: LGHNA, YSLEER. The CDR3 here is CASSHGGVGGTYGYTF. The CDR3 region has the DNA TGCGCCAGCAGCCACGGAGGGGTGGGAGGGACCTATGGCTACACCTTC.

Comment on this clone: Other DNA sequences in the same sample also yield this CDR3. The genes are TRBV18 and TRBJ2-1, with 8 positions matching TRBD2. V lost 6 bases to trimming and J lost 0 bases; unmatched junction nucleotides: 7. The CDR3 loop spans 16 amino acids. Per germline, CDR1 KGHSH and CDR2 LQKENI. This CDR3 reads CASSLNRGGSYNEQFF. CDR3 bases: TGTGCCAGCTCCCTCAATCGGGGGGGCTCCTACAATGAGCAGTTCTTC.

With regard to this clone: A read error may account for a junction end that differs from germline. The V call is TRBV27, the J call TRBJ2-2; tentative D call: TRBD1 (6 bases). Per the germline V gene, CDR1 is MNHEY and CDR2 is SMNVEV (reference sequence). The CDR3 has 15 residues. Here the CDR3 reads CASSFAGTSTAELFF. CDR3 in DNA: TGTGCCAGCAGTTTTGCCGGGACATCCACCGCGGAGCTGTTTTTT.

This CDR3 is CATSRDSPTKNIQYF. Here the CDR3 DNA reads TGTGCCACCAGCAGAGATAGCCCGACCAAAAACATTCAGTACTTC. The rearrangement links TRBV15 to TRBJ2-4, with D hard to call. V lost 0 bases to trimming and J lost 2 bases, with 8 bases between them. From germline, CDR1 is LNHNV and CDR2 YYDKDF (reference sequence). The CDR3 spans 15 residues.

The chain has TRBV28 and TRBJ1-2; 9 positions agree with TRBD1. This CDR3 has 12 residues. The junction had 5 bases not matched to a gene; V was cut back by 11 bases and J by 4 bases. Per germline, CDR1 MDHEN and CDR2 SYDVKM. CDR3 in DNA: TGTGCCTCTCTGGGACAGGGCTATGGCTACACCTTC. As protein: CASLGQGYGYTF.

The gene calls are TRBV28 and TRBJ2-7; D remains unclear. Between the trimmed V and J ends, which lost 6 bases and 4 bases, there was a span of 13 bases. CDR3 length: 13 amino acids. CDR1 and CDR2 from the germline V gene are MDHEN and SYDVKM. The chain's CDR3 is CASSPPDTYEQYF. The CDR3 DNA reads TGTGCCAGCAGCCCACCCGACACGTACGAGCAGTACTTC.

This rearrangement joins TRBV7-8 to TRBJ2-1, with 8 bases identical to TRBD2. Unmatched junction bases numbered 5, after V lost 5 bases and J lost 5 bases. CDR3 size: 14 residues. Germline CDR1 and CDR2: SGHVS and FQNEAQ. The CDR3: CASSRSGSNNEQFF. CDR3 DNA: TGTGCCAGCAGCCGAAGCGGGAGCAACAATGAGCAGTTCTTC.

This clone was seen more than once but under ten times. DNA of the CDR3: TGCAGTGCTCGATATAATTCACCCCTCCACTTT. It yields the protein CSARYNSPLHF. V and J are TRBV20-1 and TRBJ1-6, with D hard to call. Germline CDR1 reads DFQATT; CDR2 reads SNEGSKA (reference sequence). The CDR3 spans 11 residues. With 5 bases removed from V and 4 bases from J, the gap between germline ends came to 3 bases.

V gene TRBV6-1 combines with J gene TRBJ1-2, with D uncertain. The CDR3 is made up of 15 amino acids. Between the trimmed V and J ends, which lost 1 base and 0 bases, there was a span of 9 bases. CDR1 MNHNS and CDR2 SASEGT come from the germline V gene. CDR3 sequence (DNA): TGTGCCAGCAGTGAAGAAAGAGGAGCTAACTATGGCTACACCTTC. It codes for CASSEERGANYGYTF.

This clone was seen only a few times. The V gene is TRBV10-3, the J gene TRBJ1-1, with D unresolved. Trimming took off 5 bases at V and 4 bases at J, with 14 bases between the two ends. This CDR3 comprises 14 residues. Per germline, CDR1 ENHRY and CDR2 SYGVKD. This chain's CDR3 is CAISKDGSGTEAFF. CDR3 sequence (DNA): TGTGCCATCAGTAAGGACGGGTCGGGCACTGAAGCTTTCTTT.

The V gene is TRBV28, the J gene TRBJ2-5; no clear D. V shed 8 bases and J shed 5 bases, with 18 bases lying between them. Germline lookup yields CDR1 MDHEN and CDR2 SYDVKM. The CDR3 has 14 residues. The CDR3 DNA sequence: TGTGCCAGCCAATCAATGGGGTTTCGGGAGACCCAGTACTTC. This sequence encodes CASQSMGFRETQYF. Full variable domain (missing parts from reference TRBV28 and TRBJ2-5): DVKVTQSSRYLVKRTGEKVFLECVQDMDHENMFWYRQDPGLGLRLIYFSYDVKMKEKGDIPEGYSVSREKKERFSLILESASTNQTSMYLCASQSMGFRETQYFGPGTRLLVL.

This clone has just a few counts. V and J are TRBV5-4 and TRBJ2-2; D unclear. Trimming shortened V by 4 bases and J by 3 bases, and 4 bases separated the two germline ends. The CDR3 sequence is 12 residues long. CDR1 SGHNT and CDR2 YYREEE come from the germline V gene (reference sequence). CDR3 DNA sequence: TGTGCCAGCAGCCACGACACCGGGGAGCTGTTTTTT. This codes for CASSHDTGELFF.

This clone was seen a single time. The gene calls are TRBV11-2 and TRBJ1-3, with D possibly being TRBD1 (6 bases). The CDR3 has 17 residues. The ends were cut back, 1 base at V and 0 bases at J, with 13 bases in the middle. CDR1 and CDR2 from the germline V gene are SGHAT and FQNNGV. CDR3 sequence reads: CASSLVAGAFSGNTIYF. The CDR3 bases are TGTGCCAGCAGCTTAGTTGCGGGGGCCTTCTCTGGAAACACCATATATTTT.

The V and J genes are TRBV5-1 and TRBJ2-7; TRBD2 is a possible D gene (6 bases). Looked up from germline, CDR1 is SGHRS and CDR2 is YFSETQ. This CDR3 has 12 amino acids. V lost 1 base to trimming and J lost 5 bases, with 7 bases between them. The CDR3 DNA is TGCGCCAGCAGCTTGTGGGGGGACGAGCAGTACTTC. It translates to CASSLWGDEQYF.

CDR3 residues: CASSLASGTVSYEQYF. DNA of the CDR3: TGTGCCAGCAGCTTAGCATCCGGGACGGTGAGCTACGAGCAGTACTTC. The chain employs TRBV11-3 and TRBJ2-7; D is possibly TRBD1 or TRBD2 (5 bases each). This CDR3 is built from 16 residues. Trimming stripped 1 base from V and 3 bases from J, with 16 bases between. In germline, CDR1 is SGHNT, CDR2 YENEEA.

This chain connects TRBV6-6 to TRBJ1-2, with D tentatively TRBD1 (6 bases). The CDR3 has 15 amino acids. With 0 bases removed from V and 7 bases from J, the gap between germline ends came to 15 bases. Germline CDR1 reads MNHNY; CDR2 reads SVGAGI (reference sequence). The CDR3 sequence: CASSYSAGGRSGYTF. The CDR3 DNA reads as TGTGCCAGCAGTTACTCTGCCGGGGGCAGGAGTGGCTACACCTTC.

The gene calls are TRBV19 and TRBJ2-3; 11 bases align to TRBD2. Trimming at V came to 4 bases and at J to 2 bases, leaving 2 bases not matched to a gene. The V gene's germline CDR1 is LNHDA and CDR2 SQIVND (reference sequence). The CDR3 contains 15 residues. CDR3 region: CASSKLAGVTDTQYF. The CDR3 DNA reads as TGTGCCAGTAGTAAACTAGCGGGGGTCACAGATACGCAGTATTTT.

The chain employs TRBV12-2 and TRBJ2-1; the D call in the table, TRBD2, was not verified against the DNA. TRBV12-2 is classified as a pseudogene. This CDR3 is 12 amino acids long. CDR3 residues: CASRLAPAERFF. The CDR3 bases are TGTGCAAGTCGCTTAGCTCCAGCGGAGCGGTTCTTC.

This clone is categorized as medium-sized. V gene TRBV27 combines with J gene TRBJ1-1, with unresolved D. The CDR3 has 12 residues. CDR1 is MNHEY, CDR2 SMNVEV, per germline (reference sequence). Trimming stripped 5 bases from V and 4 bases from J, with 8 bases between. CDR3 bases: TGTGCCAGCAGTGGGGTGGGCACTGAAGCTTTCTTT. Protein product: CASSGVGTEAFF.

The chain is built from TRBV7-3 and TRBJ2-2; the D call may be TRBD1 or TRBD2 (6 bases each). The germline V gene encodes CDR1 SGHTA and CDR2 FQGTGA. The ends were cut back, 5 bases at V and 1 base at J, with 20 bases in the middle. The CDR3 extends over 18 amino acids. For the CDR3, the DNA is TGTGCCAGCAGCCCGGGGCGGGTCGGGGGCTTGAACACCGGGGAGCTGTTTTTT. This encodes CASSPGRVGGLNTGELFF. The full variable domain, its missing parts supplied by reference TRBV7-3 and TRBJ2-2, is GAGVSQTPSNKVTEKGKYVELRCDPISGHTALYWYRQSLGQGPEFLIYFQGTGAADDSGLPNDRFFAVRPEGSVSTLKIQRTERGDSAVYLCASSPGRVGGLNTGELFFGEGSRLTVL.

The CDR3 sequence is CASSYLGEQFF. CDR3 nucleotide sequence: TGTGCCAGCAGTTATCTGGGTGAGCAGTTCTTC. The chain couples TRBV6-5 to TRBJ2-1; D gene ambiguous. Trimming took off 3 bases at V and 9 bases at J, with 6 bases between the two ends. The CDR3 length is 11 residues. Germline V gene data show CDR1 as MNHEY and CDR2 as SVGAGI.